This is a list of T cell receptor beta chains from one sample in a study of blood T cells in healthy people across ages. Via MiXCR, TCRdb re-called the 5' RACE reads, giving one row per CDR3 protein. The data contain some 1,500,000 distinct CDR3 sequences, around 40% of them singletons. The sequencing input was blood. These receptors all stem from a woman between 18 and 29 years old in good health. Both conserved end residues are part of each CDR3. A D gene is named only where the DNA matches it firmly. Rows may omit the clone size; those that give it use once, few, many or a size class.

clone_size	d_call	v_call	cdr3_length	j_call	cdr3_aa	cdr3_nt
NA	NA	TRBV20-1	12	TRBJ2-7	CSASIGTHEQYF	TGCAGTGCTAGTATCGGGACCCACGAGCAGTACTTC
NA	TRBD1	TRBV9	14	TRBJ2-3	CASSLIGQGDTQYF	TGTGCCAGCAGCCTCATAGGACAGGGAGATACGCAGTATTTT
NA	NA	TRBV12-3/TRBV12-4	15	TRBJ2-1	CASSFGQGRYNEQFF	TGTGCCAGCAGTTTTGGGCAGGGGAGATACAATGAGCAGTTCTTC
few	NA	TRBV20-1	20	TRBJ2-1	CSAREAGGREGTFSYNEQFF	TGCAGTGCTAGAGAGGCTGGGGGCCGAGAGGGAACCTTCTCCTACAATGAGCAGTTCTTC
many	NA	TRBV20-1	14	TRBJ2-1	CSARDRTAHNEQFF	TGCAGTGCTAGAGATCGGACTGCTCACAATGAGCAGTTCTTC
NA	NA	TRBV5-1	14	TRBJ2-7	CASSSYDSYNEQYF	TGCGCCAGCAGCTCCTACGACTCCTACAATGAGCAGTACTTC
few	TRBD2	TRBV9	14	TRBJ2-1	CASSVAGGANEQFF	TGTGCCAGCAGCGTAGCGGGGGGTGCCAATGAGCAGTTCTTC
few	NA	TRBV5-1	12	TRBJ2-7	CASSIGFREQYF	TGCGCCAGCAGCATAGGGTTCCGCGAGCAGTACTTC
few	TRBD1	TRBV20-1	16	TRBJ1-2	CSASGWERDSNYGYTF	TGCAGTGCTAGTGGGTGGGAGAGGGACAGCAACTATGGCTACACCTTC
NA	NA	TRBV7-2	14	TRBJ2-1	CASSLDQDKVEQFF	TGTGCCAGCAGCTTAGACCAGGATAAGGTTGAGCAGTTCTTC
NA	TRBD2	TRBV10-3	15	TRBJ2-3	CAISRLAGGTDAQYF	TGTGCCATCAGTCGACTAGCGGGGGGCACAGATGCGCAGTATTTT
NA	NA	TRBV20-1	13	TRBJ2-7	CSASSDPLYEQYF	TGCAGTGCTAGCAGCGACCCCCTCTACGAGCAGTACTTC
many	NA	TRBV7-2	12	TRBJ1-2	CASSLARDGYTF	TGTGCCAGCAGCTTAGCGCGGGATGGCTACACCTTC
few	NA	TRBV5-5	14	TRBJ2-1	CASSREWTETEQFF	TGTGCCAGCAGCAGGGAATGGACCGAAACTGAGCAGTTCTTC
NA	TRBD2	TRBV28	16	TRBJ2-1	CASSAYLAGGFDEQFF	TGTGCCAGCAGTGCCTATCTAGCGGGAGGTTTTGATGAGCAGTTCTTC
few	TRBD2	TRBV30	13	TRBJ2-7	CAWGLAGVGEQYF	TGTGCCTGGGGACTAGCGGGAGTAGGAGAGCAGTACTTC
once	TRBD2	TRBV28	15	TRBJ2-3	CASNPLAGYTDTQYF	TGTGCCAGCAACCCTTTAGCGGGGTACACAGATACGCAGTATTTT
once	NA	TRBV12-3/TRBV12-4	15	TRBJ1-1	CATTVRGRAGTEAFF	TGTGCCACCACCGTTCGGGGCAGGGCGGGTACTGAAGCTTTCTTT
few	NA	TRBV7-2	15	TRBJ1-6	CASSLEATGNSPLHF	TGTGCCAGCAGCTTAGAGGCGACAGGAAATTCACCCCTCCACTTT
NA	NA	TRBV20-1	14	TRBJ1-2	CSAETARQAGGYTF	TGCAGTGCAGAGACGGCCCGACAGGCGGGTGGCTACACCTTC
few	NA	TRBV29-1	12	TRBJ2-5	CSVEANKETQYF	TGCAGCGTTGAAGCCAATAAAGAGACCCAGTACTTC
NA	TRBD2	TRBV6-2/TRBV6-3	14	TRBJ2-1	CASRGRAGWSEQFF	TGTGCCAGCAGGGGACGAGCGGGATGGAGTGAGCAGTTCTTC
NA	TRBD2	TRBV5-1	16	TRBJ2-1	CASSLGASGSSNEQFF	TGCGCCAGCAGCTTGGGAGCTAGCGGGAGCTCGAATGAGCAGTTCTTC
many	NA	TRBV20-1	14	TRBJ1-2	CSASLTGLGYGYTF	TGCAGTGCTAGCCTTACAGGGCTCGGCTATGGCTACACCTTC
NA	NA	TRBV5-1	14	TRBJ2-2	CASSLAGMAGELFF	TGCGCCAGCAGCTTGGCGGGAATGGCCGGGGAGCTGTTTTTT
NA	NA	TRBV5-1	14	TRBJ1-2	CASSLGGGGGGYTF	TGCGCCAGCAGCTTGGGAGGCGGAGGGGGAGGCTACACCTTC
NA	NA	TRBV20-1	13	TRBJ1-5	CSASSRPNQPQHF	TGCAGTGCTAGTAGCAGACCCAATCAGCCCCAGCATTTT
NA	NA	TRBV20-1	16	TRBJ2-3	CSARDLWATATDTQYF	TGCAGTGCTAGAGATCTCTGGGCGACGGCCACAGATACGCAGTATTTT
NA	NA	TRBV29-1	14	TRBJ2-7	CSVEGQVGGSEQYF	TGCAGCGTTGAAGGCCAAGTTGGGGGGAGCGAGCAGTACTTC
NA	NA	TRBV5-1	15	TRBJ2-3	CASSLVPKSTDTQYF	TGCGCCAGCAGCTTGGTACCGAAGAGCACAGATACGCAGTATTTT
NA	NA	TRBV27	15	TRBJ1-2	CASSLSGESNYGYTF	TGTGCCAGCAGTTTATCAGGGGAGTCTAACTATGGCTACACCTTC